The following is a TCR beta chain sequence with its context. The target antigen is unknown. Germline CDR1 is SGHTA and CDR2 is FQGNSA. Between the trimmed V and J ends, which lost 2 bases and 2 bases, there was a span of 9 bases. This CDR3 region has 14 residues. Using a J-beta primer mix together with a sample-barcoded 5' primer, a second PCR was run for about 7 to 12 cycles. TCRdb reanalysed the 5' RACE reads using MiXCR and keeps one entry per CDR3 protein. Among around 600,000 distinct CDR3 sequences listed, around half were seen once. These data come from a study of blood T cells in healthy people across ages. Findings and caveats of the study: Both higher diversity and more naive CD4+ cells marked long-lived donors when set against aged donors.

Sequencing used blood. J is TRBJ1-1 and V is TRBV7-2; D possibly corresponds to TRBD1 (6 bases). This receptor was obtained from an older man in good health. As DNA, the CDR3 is TGTGCCAGCAGCTTATTCAGGGGCAACACTGAAGCTTTCTTT. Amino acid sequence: CASSLFRGNTEAFF.